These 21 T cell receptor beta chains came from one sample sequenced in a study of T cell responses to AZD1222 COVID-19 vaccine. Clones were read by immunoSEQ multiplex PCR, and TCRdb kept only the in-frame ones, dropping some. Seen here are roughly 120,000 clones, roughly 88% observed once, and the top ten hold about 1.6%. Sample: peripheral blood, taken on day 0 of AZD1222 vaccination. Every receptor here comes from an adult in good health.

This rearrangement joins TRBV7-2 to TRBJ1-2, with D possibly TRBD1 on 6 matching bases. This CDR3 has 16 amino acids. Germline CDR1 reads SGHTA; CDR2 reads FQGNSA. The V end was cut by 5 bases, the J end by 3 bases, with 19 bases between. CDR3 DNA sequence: TGTGCCAGCAGCCCCTGGGGTCGGGGGCAAGACTATGGCTACACCTTC. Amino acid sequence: CASSPWGRGQDYGYTF. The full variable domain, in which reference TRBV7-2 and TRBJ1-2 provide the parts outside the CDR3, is GAGVSQSPSNKVTEKGKDVELRCDPISGHTALYWYRQSLGQGLEFLIYFQGNSAPDKSGLPSDRFSAERTGGSVSTLTIQRTQQEDSAVYLCASSPWGRGQDYGYTFGSGTRLTVV.

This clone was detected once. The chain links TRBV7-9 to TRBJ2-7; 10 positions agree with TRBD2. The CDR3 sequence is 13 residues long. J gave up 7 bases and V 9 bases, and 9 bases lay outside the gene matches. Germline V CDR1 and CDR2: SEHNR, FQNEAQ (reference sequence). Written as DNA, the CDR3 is TGTGCCAGTTTTCTAGCGGGGGCGGGAGAGCAGTACTTC. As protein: CASFLAGAGEQYF.

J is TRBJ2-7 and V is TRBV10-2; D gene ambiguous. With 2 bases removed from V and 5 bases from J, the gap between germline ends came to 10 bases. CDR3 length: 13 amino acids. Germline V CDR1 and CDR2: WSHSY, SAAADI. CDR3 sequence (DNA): TGCGCCAGCAGTGAGAGATTAGTGGACGAGCAGTACTTC. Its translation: CASSERLVDEQYF.

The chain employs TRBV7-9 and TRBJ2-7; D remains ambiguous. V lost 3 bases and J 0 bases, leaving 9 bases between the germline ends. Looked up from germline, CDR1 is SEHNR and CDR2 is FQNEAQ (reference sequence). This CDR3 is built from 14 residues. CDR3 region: CASSFSSISYEQYF. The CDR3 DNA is TGTGCCAGCAGCTTTTCCTCCATCTCCTACGAGCAGTACTTC.

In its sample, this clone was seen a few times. CDR3 sequence (DNA): TGTGCCAGCAGCCCCCTCGGCGGCAAATATAACTATGGCTACACCTTC. Residues: CASSPLGGKYNYGYTF. The gene calls are TRBV28 and TRBJ1-2, with no clear D. The CDR3 covers 16 residues. CDR1 MDHEN and CDR2 SYDVKM come from the germline V gene. Trimming cost V 6 bases and J 1 base, with 18 bases left between them.

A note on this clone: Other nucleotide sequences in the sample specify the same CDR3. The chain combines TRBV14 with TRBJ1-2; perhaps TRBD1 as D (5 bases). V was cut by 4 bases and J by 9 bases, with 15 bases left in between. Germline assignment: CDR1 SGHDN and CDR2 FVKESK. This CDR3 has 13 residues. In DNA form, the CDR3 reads TGTGCCAGCAGCCCGCAGGGTCAGCTAAGCTACACCTTC. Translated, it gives CASSPQGQLSYTF.

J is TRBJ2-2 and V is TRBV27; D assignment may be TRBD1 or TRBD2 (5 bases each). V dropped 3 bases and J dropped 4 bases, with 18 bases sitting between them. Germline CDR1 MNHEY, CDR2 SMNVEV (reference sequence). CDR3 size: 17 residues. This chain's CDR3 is CASSFRIGPGTTGELFF. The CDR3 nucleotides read TGTGCCAGCAGTTTTCGTATCGGACCAGGGACCACCGGGGAGCTGTTTTTT.

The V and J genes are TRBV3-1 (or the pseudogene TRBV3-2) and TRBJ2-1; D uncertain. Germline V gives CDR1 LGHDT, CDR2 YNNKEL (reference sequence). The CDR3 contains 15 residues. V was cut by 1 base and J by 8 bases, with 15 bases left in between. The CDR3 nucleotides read TGTGCCAGCAGCCAAGGGGCTTGGTCTCTGGATGAGCAGTTCTTC. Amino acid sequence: CASSQGAWSLDEQFF.

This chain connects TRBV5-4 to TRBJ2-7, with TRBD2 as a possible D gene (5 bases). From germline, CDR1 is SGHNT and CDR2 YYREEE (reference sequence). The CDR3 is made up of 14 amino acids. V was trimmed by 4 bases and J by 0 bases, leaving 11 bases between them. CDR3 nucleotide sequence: TGTGCCAGCAGCCCTGGACGGGGCTCCTACGAGCAGTACTTC. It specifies CASSPGRGSYEQYF.

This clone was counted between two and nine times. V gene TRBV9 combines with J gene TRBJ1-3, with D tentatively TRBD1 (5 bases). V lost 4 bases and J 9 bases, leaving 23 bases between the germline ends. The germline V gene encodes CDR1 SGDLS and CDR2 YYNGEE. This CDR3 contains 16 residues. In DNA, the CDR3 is TGTGCCAGCAGCTCCCGACAGCCAGATTCGGCGACCACCATATATTTT. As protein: CASSSRQPDSATTIYF.

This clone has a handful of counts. The DNA of the CDR3 is TGTGCCAGCAGGGTTGACATATATGGCTACACCTTC. As protein: CASRVDIYGYTF. The chain recombines TRBV2 with TRBJ1-2; D is uncertain. Trimming took 6 bases from V and 5 from J, leaving 10 bases between them. Germline V lookup: CDR1 SNHLY, CDR2 FYNNEI. This CDR3 comprises 12 residues.

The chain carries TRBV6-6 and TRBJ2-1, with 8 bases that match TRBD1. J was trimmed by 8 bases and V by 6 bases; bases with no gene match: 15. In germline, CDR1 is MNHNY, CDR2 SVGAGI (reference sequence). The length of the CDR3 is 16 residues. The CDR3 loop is CASRRTRQGLSHEQFF. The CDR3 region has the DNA TGTGCCAGCAGGCGAACAAGACAGGGGCTTAGCCATGAGCAGTTCTTC.

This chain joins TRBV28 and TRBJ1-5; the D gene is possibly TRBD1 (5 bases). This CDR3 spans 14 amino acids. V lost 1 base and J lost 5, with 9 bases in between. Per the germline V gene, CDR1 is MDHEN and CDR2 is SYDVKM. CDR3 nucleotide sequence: TGTGCCAGCAGTTTATTTGCAGGGCATCAGCCCCAGCATTTT. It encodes CASSLFAGHQPQHF.

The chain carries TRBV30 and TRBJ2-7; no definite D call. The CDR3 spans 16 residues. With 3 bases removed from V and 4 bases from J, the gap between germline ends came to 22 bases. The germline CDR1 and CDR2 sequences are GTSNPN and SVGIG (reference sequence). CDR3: CAWRVKGRPETYEQYF. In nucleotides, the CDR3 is TGTGCCTGGAGAGTTAAAGGCCGACCCGAAACGTACGAGCAGTACTTC. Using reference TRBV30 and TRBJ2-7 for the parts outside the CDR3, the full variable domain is SQTIHQWPATLVQPVGSPLSLECTVEGTSNPNLYWYRQAAGRGLQLLFYSVGIGQISSEVPQNLSASRPQDRQFILSSKKLLLSDSGFYLCAWRVKGRPETYEQYFGPGTRLTVT.

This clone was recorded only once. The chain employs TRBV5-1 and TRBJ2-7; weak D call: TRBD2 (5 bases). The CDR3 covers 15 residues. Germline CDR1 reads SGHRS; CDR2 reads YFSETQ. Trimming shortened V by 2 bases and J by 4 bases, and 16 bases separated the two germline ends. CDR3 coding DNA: TGCGCCAGCAGCTTTGTGGCAGGAGGAAAATACGAGCAGTACTTC. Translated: CASSFVAGGKYEQYF.

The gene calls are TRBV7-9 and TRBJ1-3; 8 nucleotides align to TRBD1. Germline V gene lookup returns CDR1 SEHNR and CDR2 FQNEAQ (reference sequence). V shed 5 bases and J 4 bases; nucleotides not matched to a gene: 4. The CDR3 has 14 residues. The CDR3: CASSPDRGGNTIYF. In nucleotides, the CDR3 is TGTGCCAGCAGCCCCGACAGGGGAGGAAACACCATATATTTT.

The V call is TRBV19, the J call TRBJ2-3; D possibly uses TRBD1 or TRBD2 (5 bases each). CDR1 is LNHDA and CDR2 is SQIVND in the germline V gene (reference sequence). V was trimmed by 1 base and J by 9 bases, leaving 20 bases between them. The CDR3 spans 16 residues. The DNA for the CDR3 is TGTGCCAGTAGTATAGCTAGCTCGGGTTCAAGGGGAACGCAGTATTTT. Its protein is CASSIASSGSRGTQYF. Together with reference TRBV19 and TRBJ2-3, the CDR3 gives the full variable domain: DGGITQSPKYLFRKEGQNVTLSCEQNLNHDAMYWYRQDPGQGLRLIYYSQIVNDFQKGDIAEGYSVSREKKESFPLTVTSAQKNPTAFYLCASSIASSGSRGTQYFGPGTRLTVL.

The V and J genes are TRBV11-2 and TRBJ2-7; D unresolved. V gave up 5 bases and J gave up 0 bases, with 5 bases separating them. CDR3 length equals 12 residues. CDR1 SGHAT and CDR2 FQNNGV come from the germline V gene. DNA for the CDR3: TGTGCCAGCAGCCGATTCTCCTACGAGCAGTACTTC. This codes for CASSRFSYEQYF.

CDR3 bases: TGTGCCAGCAGCACCCGGACGGAGTATAGCTACGAGCAGTACTTC. Its protein is CASSTRTEYSYEQYF. This sequence joins TRBV7-6 and TRBJ2-7; D call uncertain. CDR1 and CDR2 from the germline V gene are SGHVS and FNYEAQ. This CDR3 spans 15 amino acids. V was shortened by 5 bases and J by 3 bases, with 17 bases between the two germline ends.

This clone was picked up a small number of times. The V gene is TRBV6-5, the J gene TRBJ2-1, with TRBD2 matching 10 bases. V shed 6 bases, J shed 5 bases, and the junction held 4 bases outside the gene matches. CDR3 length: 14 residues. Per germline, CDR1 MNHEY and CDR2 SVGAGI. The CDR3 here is CASSLAGGDNEQFF. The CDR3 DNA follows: TGTGCCAGCAGCTTAGCGGGAGGTGACAATGAGCAGTTCTTC.

This CDR3 reads CASSRGGGAVYEQYF. CDR3 sequence (DNA): TGTGCCAGCAGTAGGGGCGGGGGGGCCGTTTACGAGCAGTACTTC. J is TRBJ2-7 and V is TRBV3-1 (or the pseudogene TRBV3-2); 9 nucleotides match TRBD2. Germline CDR1 LGHDT, CDR2 YNNKEL (reference sequence). This CDR3 has 15 residues. V was pared by 6 bases and J by 4 bases, with 10 bases of the junction left unmatched.